What follows describes a single T cell receptor (beta chain). Its antigen is not known. These data come from a study of T-cell memory formation after mild COVID-19. Turning to the study itself: The two donors had largely donor-specific TCR clusters. Overall study findings and caveats: Later expanders leaned CD4+, whereas clones that contracted between day 15 and 85 were balanced CD4/CD8.

MiXCR, applied by TCRdb to the 5' RACE reads, yields one record per CDR3 protein. The sample includes hundreds of thousands of distinct CDR3 sequences, approximately 15% of them seen just once. CDR3 length: 16 amino acids. V was trimmed by 5 bases and J by 0 bases, leaving 14 bases between them. The germline CDR1 and CDR2 sequences are SEHNR and FQNEAQ (reference sequence). The sequence was collected from a young man who had mild COVID-19 (a few samples of this study predate the infection). Cell type and time point are not known. Sample: PBMCs or a T cell subset sorted from them (not recorded which). The chain has TRBV7-9 and TRBJ1-3; D remains unclear. The DNA for the CDR3 is TGTGCCAGCAGCCTCATCAGAGGGAGCTCTGGAAACACCATATATTTT. This gives the protein CASSLIRGSSGNTIYF.